This TCR beta chain derives from a study of blood T cell repertoires in COVID-19. Study information: There were acute and convalescent COVID-19 samples, and they came from the United States, Italy and Spain.

CDR1 is MDHEN and CDR2 is SYDVKM in the germline V gene. The CDR3 totals 15 residues. Trimming stripped 1 base from V and 3 bases from J, with 10 bases between. In the original analysis: Counts of nucleated cells, estimated from reference gene primer amplification, were obtained. Produced via immunoSEQ multiplex PCR; TCRdb's table is partial and in-frame only. For V, J and clone size, that table is used; D and trimming come from the DNA. The table lists 260,000 or so clones, roughly 80% of them singletons. The source material was peripheral blood. This receptor was taken from a woman aged 70-85 years with acute or convalescent COVID-19. The chain couples TRBV28 to TRBJ1-3; a possible D gene is TRBD1 (5 bases). The CDR3 protein is CASSLLTGIGNTIYF. CDR3 coding DNA: TGTGCCAGCAGTTTATTAACAGGCATTGGAAACACCATATATTTT.